The sequence of this T cell receptor (beta chain) was determined in a study of blood T cell repertoires in COVID-19. Study-wide background: Sites across the United States, Italy and Spain contributed samples from acute and convalescent COVID-19. The cDNA or gDNA used as material had been derived from T cells, B-cell-depleted T cells, or PBMCs.

Study processing details: Reference gene primer amplification in the assay estimated nucleated cell counts. Assay: immunoSEQ multiplex PCR; the TCRdb copy retains only in-frame clones and omits some. The V and J calls and clone size were taken over from that table, and D and trimming were inferred from the DNA. The sample includes about 59,000 clones, more than 65% seen only once; the top ten take roughly 6%. Germline lookup yields CDR1 LGHNA and CDR2 YNFKEQ. V lost 1 base to trimming and J lost 4 bases; unmatched junction nucleotides: 8. The CDR3 loop spans 17 amino acids. This clonotype was sampled from a woman in her 70s with acute or convalescent COVID-19. Sequencing input: peripheral blood. This chain links TRBV4-2 with TRBJ2-3; 10 nucleotides align to TRBD2. The CDR3 protein is CASSQGFSGGRADTQYF. In nucleotides, the CDR3 is TGTGCCAGCAGCCAAGGGTTTAGCGGGGGGCGGGCAGATACGCAGTATTTT.